A single sample is the source of the 30 T cell receptor beta chains below, sequenced in a study of shared T cell receptors in the human thymus. This table comes from immunoSEQ multiplex PCR, and its TCRdb copy is limited to in-frame clones, with some not included. The sample yields 540,000 or so clones, approximately 80% seen once. The sample also formed part of further work on human thymus T cells.

Sequenced material: thymocytes. The origin of the receptors is a boy in the first two years of life with a congenital heart defect.

The genes are TRBV7-6 and TRBJ2-1; 9 positions agree with TRBD2. Germline V lookup: CDR1 SGHVS, CDR2 FNYEAQ. The CDR3 covers 15 residues. V was clipped by 2 bases and J by 9 bases; unmatched bases: 8. Here the CDR3 reads CASSLNSGRGTEQFF. Here the CDR3 DNA reads TGTGCCAGCAGCTTAAATAGCGGGAGAGGCACTGAGCAGTTCTTC.

This clone was observed a handful of times. The J gene is TRBJ2-2, the V gene TRBV13, with TRBD2 matching over 11 bases. Trimming cost V 5 bases and J 6 bases; bases outside gene matches: 5. Per the germline V gene, CDR1 is PRHDT and CDR2 is FYEKMQ (reference sequence). The CDR3 is 15 amino acids. The CDR3 sequence is CASSAISGRAGELFF. CDR3 in DNA: TGTGCCAGCAGCGCGATTAGCGGGAGGGCCGGGGAGCTGTTTTTT.

The chain combines TRBV7-8 with TRBJ1-2; 10 nucleotides line up with TRBD1. J gave up 5 bases and V 4 bases, and 4 bases lay outside the gene matches. Germline-derived CDR1 and CDR2 are SGHVS and FQNEAQ. The CDR3 length is 14 residues. The CDR3 is CASSSTGGLYGYTF. The CDR3 nucleotides read TGTGCCAGCAGCTCGACAGGGGGCTTATATGGCTACACCTTC.

In this sample, this clone turned up once. Within the sample, other DNA sequences also encode this same CDR3. The chain joins TRBV7-8 to TRBJ2-5; no clear D. The CDR3 covers 11 residues. CDR1 SGHVS and CDR2 FQNEAQ come from the germline V gene. The V end lost 3 bases, the J end lost 5 bases, and 4 bases lay between the germline ends. As DNA, the CDR3 is TGTGCCAGCAGCTTTCGGGAGACCCAGTACTTC. It yields the protein CASSFRETQYF.

This clone has only a few counts. The V and J genes are TRBV5-4 and TRBJ1-2, with 7 bases matching TRBD1. The ends lost 2 bases at V and 6 bases at J; junction bases unmatched: 4. The CDR3 is 13 residues long. From germline, CDR1 is SGHNT and CDR2 YYREEE (reference sequence). CDR3 nucleotide sequence: TGTGCCAGCAGCTTTATCAGGGGGGATGGCTACACCTTC. Residues: CASSFIRGDGYTF.

The J gene is TRBJ1-2, the V gene TRBV13; 9 bases line up with TRBD1. V lost 8 bases, J lost 7 bases, and 29 bases stayed unmatched. This CDR3 spans 20 amino acids. Germline V gene sequence: CDR1 PRHDT, CDR2 FYEKMQ (reference sequence). In DNA form, the CDR3 reads TGTGCCAGCCCCCGACCTGGGGCGGTCCCGGGACAGGGTCCGTTCTCTGGCTACACCTTC. This gives the protein CASPRPGAVPGQGPFSGYTF. Full variable domain (outside the CDR3, taken from reference TRBV13 and TRBJ1-2): AAGVIQSPRHLIKEKRETATLKCYPIPRHDTVYWYQQGPGQDPQFLISFYEKMQSDKGSIPDRFSAQQFSDYHSELNMSSLELGDSALYFCASPRPGAVPGQGPFSGYTFGSGTRLTVV.

With regard to this clone: The same CDR3 arises from other DNA sequences in this sample as well. The CDR3 spells CASSDRVYEQYF. The CDR3 DNA reads as TGTGCCAGCAGTGACAGGGTCTACGAGCAGTACTTC. The chain has TRBV2 and TRBJ2-7, with D possibly TRBD1 on 5 matching bases. Trimming took 3 bases from V and 3 from J, leaving 6 bases between them. Looked up from germline, CDR1 is SNHLY and CDR2 is FYNNEI. The CDR3 has 12 residues. Drawing the rest from reference TRBV2 and TRBJ2-7, the complete variable domain is EPEVTQTPSHQVTQMGQEVILRCVPISNHLYFYWYRQILGQKVEFLVSFYNNEISEKSEIFDDQFSVERPDGSNFTLKIRSTKLEDSAMYFCASSDRVYEQYFGPGTRLTVT.

The chain links TRBV25-1 to TRBJ1-2; the D is unclear. Trimming removed 7 bases at V and 3 bases at J, with 9 bases between. The CDR3 is 12 amino acids. Germline CDR1 MGHDK, CDR2 SYGVNS. CDR3 protein: CASIPLDYGYTF. The CDR3 region has the DNA TGTGCCAGCATTCCTCTCGACTATGGCTACACCTTC.

This clone has a handful of counts. The V call is TRBV5-1, the J call TRBJ2-7, with 7 bases that match TRBD1. This CDR3 is 13 amino acids long. V lost 4 bases and J lost 5; bases outside the gene matches: 6. CDR1 and CDR2 (germline): SGHRS, YFSETQ. The CDR3 region has the DNA TGCGCCAGCAGCGCAGGACAGGATCACGAGCAGTACTTC. Residues: CASSAGQDHEQYF.

The rearrangement uses TRBV14 and TRBJ2-7; 8 nucleotides align to TRBD1. The V gene's germline CDR1 is SGHDN and CDR2 FVKESK. The CDR3 loop spans 14 amino acids. Trimming removed 4 bases from V and 3 bases from J; junction bases left unmatched: 5. CDR3 nucleotide sequence: TGTGCCAGCAGCCCAGGGGGCCCCGACTACGAGCAGTACTTC. As protein: CASSPGGPDYEQYF.

V gene TRBV4-2 combines with J gene TRBJ2-7; no clear D gene. V lost 0 bases to trimming and J lost 3 bases, with 12 bases between them. The CDR3 covers 15 residues. CDR1 LGHNA and CDR2 YNFKEQ come from the germline V gene. The CDR3 is CASSQDSPRHYEQYF. The CDR3 region has the DNA TGTGCCAGCAGCCAAGATTCGCCTAGGCACTACGAGCAGTACTTC.

This clone showed up just once. The rearrangement joins TRBV18 to TRBJ2-7, with D possibly matching TRBD1 (7 bases). The length of the CDR3 is 15 residues. Germline V gives CDR1 KGHSH, CDR2 LQKENI. Trimming took 1 base from V and 4 from J, leaving 14 bases between them. The CDR3 coding sequence is TGTGCCAGCTCACCACGGGGCAGGGGGGCTTACGAGCAGTACTTC. It yields the protein CASSPRGRGAYEQYF.

This clone was seen a handful of times. This chain links TRBV25-1 with TRBJ2-1, with 8 positions matching TRBD2. Trimming took 1 base from V and 3 from J; bases not matched to a gene: 11. Per germline, CDR1 MGHDK and CDR2 SYGVNS. The CDR3 length is 18 residues. Written as DNA, the CDR3 is TGTGCCAGCAGTGAATCCATGACCGGGACTAGTCGCTACAATGAGCAGTTCTTC. Residues: CASSESMTGTSRYNEQFF. Full variable domain (missing parts from reference TRBV25-1 and TRBJ2-1): EADIYQTPRYLVIGTGKKITLECSQTMGHDKMYWYQQDPGMELHLIHYSYGVNSTEKGDLSSESTVSRIRTEHFPLTLESARPSHTSQYLCASSESMTGTSRYNEQFFGPGTRLTVL.

The genes are TRBV7-6 and TRBJ2-3; a possible D gene is TRBD2 (6 bases). The CDR3 spans 14 residues. The V end was cut by 4 bases, the J end by 2 bases, with 10 bases between. Germline values: CDR1 SGHVS, CDR2 FNYEAQ. DNA of the CDR3: TGTGCCAGCAGCTGGGACTTCCCCACAGATACGCAGTATTTT. Translation gives CASSWDFPTDTQYF.

V is TRBV10-3 and J is TRBJ2-1; 9 bases map to TRBD2. The germline V gene has CDR1 ENHRY and CDR2 SYGVKD. The V segment lost 6 bases and the J segment 6 bases; nucleotides outside the gene matches: 6. CDR3 length: 14 residues. CDR3 in amino acids: CAIRSGGPGNEQFF. The CDR3 DNA reads as TGTGCCATCAGGAGCGGGGGGCCTGGCAATGAGCAGTTCTTC.

The rearrangement links TRBV9 to TRBJ2-3; 9 nucleotides line up with TRBD2. The germline CDR1 and CDR2 sequences are SGDLS and YYNGEE. The junction had 9 bases not matched to a gene; V was cut back by 1 base and J by 6 bases. The CDR3 loop spans 16 amino acids. CDR3 sequence reads: CASSVSGTSNSDTQYF. The CDR3 DNA sequence: TGTGCCAGCAGCGTATCAGGGACTAGCAACTCCGATACGCAGTATTTT.

This chain connects TRBV27 to TRBJ2-1; 7 nucleotides match TRBD2. The CDR3 is 12 amino acids. Germline V gene data show CDR1 as MNHEY and CDR2 as SMNVEV (reference sequence). Trimming took 3 bases from V and 8 from J; bases not matched to a gene: 1. The chain's CDR3 is CASSLGGDEQFF. For the CDR3, the DNA is TGTGCCAGCAGTTTGGGGGGGGATGAGCAGTTCTTC.

On this clone: The same CDR3 is also encoded by other DNA sequences in this sample. The rearrangement joins TRBV28 to TRBJ2-3; TRBD2 aligns across 12 bases. CDR1 is MDHEN, CDR2 SYDVKM, per germline. The junction had 8 bases not matched to a gene; V was cut back by 6 bases and J by 4 bases. This CDR3 is built from 16 residues. CDR3 nucleotides: TGTGCCAGCAGGCTCCTAGCGGGAGGGCCGGCAGATACGCAGTATTTT. This codes for CASRLLAGGPADTQYF.

This clone was detected once. The chain combines TRBV11-3 with TRBJ2-7; TRBD1 matches 8 bases. CDR3 size: 17 residues. The trim removed 4 bases at V and 1 base at J, leaving 12 bases unmatched. Germline V gives CDR1 SGHNT, CDR2 YENEEA. The CDR3 region has the DNA TGTGCCAGCAGCTCTACGTCTAAACGGGACAGGTCCTACGAGCAGTACTTC. The encoded protein is CASSSTSKRDRSYEQYF.

The chain employs TRBV29-1 and TRBJ2-7; the D gene is possibly TRBD2 (6 bases). The CDR3 covers 12 residues. Trimming took off 7 bases at V and 6 bases at J, with 16 bases between the two ends. The germline gives CDR1 SQVTM, CDR2 ANQGSEA. The CDR3 is CSALFGSFEQYF. DNA of the CDR3: TGCAGCGCCCTTTTCGGGAGTTTCGAGCAGTACTTC.

This chain uses TRBV7-2 with TRBJ1-1, with D unresolved. The CDR3 spans 14 residues. V was shortened by 2 bases and J by 1 base, with 8 bases between the two germline ends. CDR1 is SGHTA and CDR2 is FQGNSA in the germline V gene. The CDR3 DNA reads TGTGCCAGCAGCTTAACGCGTGAGAACACTGAAGCTTTCTTT. Protein product: CASSLTRENTEAFF.

The chain joins TRBV7-8 to TRBJ2-6; TRBD2 matches at 10 bases. Germline V lookup: CDR1 SGHVS, CDR2 FQNEAQ. This CDR3 region has 21 residues. The trim removed 1 base at V and 0 bases at J, leaving 12 bases unmatched. The CDR3 loop is CASSLEWPSGSLVSGANVLTF. In nucleotides, the CDR3 is TGTGCCAGCAGCTTAGAGTGGCCTAGCGGGAGTTTGGTCTCTGGGGCCAACGTCCTGACTTTC.

The rearrangement joins TRBV6-1 to TRBJ2-1; 9 bases map to TRBD1. The CDR3 has 14 amino acids. The V gene end was trimmed by 8 bases and the J gene end by 5 bases; junction bases not matched to a gene: 7. Germline assignment: CDR1 MNHNS and CDR2 SASEGT. CDR3 amino acids: CASSLQGAHNEQFF. CDR3 nucleotides: TGTGCCAGCTCCCTACAGGGGGCGCACAATGAGCAGTTCTTC.

This chain uses TRBV30 with TRBJ1-3; D remains ambiguous. The germline V gene has CDR1 GTSNPN and CDR2 SVGIG (reference sequence). V lost 1 base to trimming and J lost 0 bases, with 10 bases between them. CDR3 length equals 15 residues. CDR3 amino acids: CAWSARGDSGNTIYF. CDR3 nucleotide sequence: TGTGCCTGGAGTGCACGGGGAGACTCTGGAAACACCATATATTTT.

The chain is built from TRBV27 and TRBJ2-7, with TRBD1 matching over 8 bases. The CDR3 contains 12 residues. Germline CDR1 is MNHEY and CDR2 is SMNVEV (reference sequence). V gave up 7 bases and J gave up 5 bases; unmatched junction bases: 4. CDR3 nucleotide sequence: TGTGCCAGCACCACCAGGGGGCACGAGCAGTACTTC. It is translated as CASTTRGHEQYF.

Only a few counts were recorded for this clone. The genes are TRBV27 and TRBJ2-7, with D possibly being TRBD1 (7 bases). Looked up from germline, CDR1 is MNHEY and CDR2 is SMNVEV (reference sequence). The ends were cut back, 9 bases at V and 5 bases at J, with 23 bases in the middle. CDR3 length equals 15 residues. The CDR3 is CASTGTESSGDEQYF. The CDR3 nucleotides are TGTGCCAGTACGGGGACAGAGTCGTCGGGGGACGAGCAGTACTTC.

The V and J genes are TRBV4-3 and TRBJ2-3; 12 bases are shared with TRBD2. Germline V lookup: CDR1 LGHNA, CDR2 YSLEER. The CDR3 is 19 amino acids. V was clipped by 4 bases and J by 4 bases; unmatched bases: 15. This chain's CDR3 is CASSLLFGGLAGRSDTQYF. CDR3 nucleotide sequence: TGCGCCAGCAGCCTCCTCTTCGGGGGACTAGCGGGCCGATCAGATACGCAGTATTTT.

This chain joins TRBV7-9 and TRBJ2-7, with 7 bases identical to TRBD1. The CDR3 totals 15 residues. Germline CDR1 is SEHNR and CDR2 is FQNEAQ (reference sequence). V lost 5 bases, J lost 0 bases, and 7 bases stayed unmatched. CDR3 bases: TGTGCCAGCAGCCGGGACAGTCGAATCTCCTACGAGCAGTACTTC. This encodes CASSRDSRISYEQYF.

V is TRBV28 and J is TRBJ2-2; 12 bases line up with TRBD2. This CDR3 has 18 amino acids. With 4 bases clipped from V and 1 base from J, the junction kept 7 bases outside the gene matches. Germline V gives CDR1 MDHEN, CDR2 SYDVKM. Here the CDR3 DNA reads TGTGCCAGCAGTTCAGGACTAGCGGGACAAAGGAACACCGGGGAGCTGTTTTTT. Encoded protein: CASSSGLAGQRNTGELFF. The full variable domain, its missing parts supplied by reference TRBV28 and TRBJ2-2, is DVKVTQSSRYLVKRTGEKVFLECVQDMDHENMFWYRQDPGLGLRLIYFSYDVKMKEKGDIPEGYSVSREKKERFSLILESASTNQTSMYLCASSSGLAGQRNTGELFFGEGSRLTVL.

DNA for the CDR3: TGTGCCAGCAGCTTCCTCTCCGGGACTACCTTTCAAGAGACCCAGTACTTC. Its translation: CASSFLSGTTFQETQYF. This sequence joins TRBV7-9 and TRBJ2-5; TRBD2 agrees at 7 bases. V shed 3 bases, J shed 2 bases, and the junction held 12 bases outside the gene matches. Looked up from germline, CDR1 is SEHNR and CDR2 is FQNEAQ (reference sequence). This CDR3 is 17 amino acids long.